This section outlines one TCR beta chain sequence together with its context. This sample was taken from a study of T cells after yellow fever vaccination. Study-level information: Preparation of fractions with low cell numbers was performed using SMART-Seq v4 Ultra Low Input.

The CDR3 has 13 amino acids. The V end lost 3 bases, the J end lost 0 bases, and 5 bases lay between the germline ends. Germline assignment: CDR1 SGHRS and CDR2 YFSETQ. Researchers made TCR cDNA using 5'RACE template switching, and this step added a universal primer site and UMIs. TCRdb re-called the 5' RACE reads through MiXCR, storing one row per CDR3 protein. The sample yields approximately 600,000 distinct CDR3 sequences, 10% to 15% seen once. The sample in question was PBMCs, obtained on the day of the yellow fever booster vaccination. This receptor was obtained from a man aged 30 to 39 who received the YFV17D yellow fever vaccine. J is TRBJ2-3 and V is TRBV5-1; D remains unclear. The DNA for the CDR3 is TGCGCCAGCAGCTCTGTTAGCACAGATACGCAGTATTTT. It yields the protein CASSSVSTDTQYF.